This is a list of T cell receptor beta chains from one sample in a study of shared clonotypes between healthy human individuals. The method was immunoSEQ multiplex PCR; TCRdb's version includes in-frame clones alone and lacks a portion of them. Of roughly 640,000 clones in the sample, around 74% were seen once. The sample comprised memory CD4+ T cells sorted from blood. These receptors were obtained from a woman aged 25 to 39 in good health. CDR3s include the opening cysteine and the closing phenylalanine or tryptophan. A D gene is named only where the DNA matches it firmly. Clone size is stated in some rows and not others, as once, few, many or a class when expanded.

D,length,size,V,J,CDR3,DNA
.,14,.,TRBV28,TRBJ2-7,CASSPQDSRTLRYF,TGTGCCAGCAGTCCGCAGGACAGTAGGACCCTGCGCTACTTC
.,15,.,TRBV29-1,TRBJ2-7,CSARTLSDDSYEQYF,TGCAGCGCCCGGACTTTATCCGACGACTCCTACGAGCAGTACTTC
TRBD2,13,.,TRBV5-6,TRBJ2-1,CASSLVRGGEQFF,TGTGCCAGCAGCTTGGTGCGGGGAGGGGAGCAGTTCTTC
.,14,.,TRBV28,TRBJ1-4,CASSVGGANEKLFF,TGTGCCAGCAGTGTAGGGGGGGCAAATGAAAAACTGTTTTTT
.,11,.,TRBV11-2,TRBJ2-1,CASSPGPSWFF,TGTGCCAGCAGCCCTGGGCCATCTTGGTTCTTC
.,15,once,TRBV4-2,TRBJ1-1,CASSQDRSWNTEAFF,TGTGCCAGCAGCCAAGATCGGAGTTGGAACACTGAAGCTTTCTTT
.,12,.,TRBV6-1,TRBJ2-5,CASKIGQETQYF,TGTGCCAGCAAAATCGGTCAAGAGACCCAGTACTTC
.,16,.,TRBV7-2,TRBJ2-2,CASSLQGLGNTGELFF,TGTGCCAGCAGCTTACAGGGTTTGGGGAACACCGGGGAGCTGTTTTTT
TRBD2,15,.,TRBV28,TRBJ2-7,CASSPSGTTSHEQYF,TGTGCCAGCAGCCCCAGCGGGACGACCTCCCACGAGCAGTACTTC
.,13,.,TRBV6-4,TRBJ1-1,CASREQGNTEAFF,TGTGCCAGCAGAGAACAGGGTAACACTGAAGCTTTCTTT
.,15,.,TRBV7-2,TRBJ2-3,CASSSRSVGIDTQYF,TGTGCCAGCAGCTCTCGATCAGTGGGGATAGATACGCAGTATTTT
TRBD2,15,few,TRBV29-1,TRBJ2-1,CSVDLPSGRAPEQFF,TGCAGCGTTGATCTGCCAAGCGGGAGGGCCCCTGAGCAGTTCTTC
.,14,.,TRBV7-2,TRBJ2-3,CASSSRTATDTQYF,TGTGCCAGCAGCTCTCGGACAGCCACAGATACGCAGTATTTT